This TCR beta chain emerged from a study of blood T cells in healthy people across ages. Trimming removed 1 base at V and 5 bases at J, with 21 bases between. Looked up from germline, CDR1 is MDHEN and CDR2 is SYDVKM. The CDR3 loop spans 17 amino acids. This clonotype occurred a few times. A J-beta primer mix and a sample-barcoded 5' primer were used in a second PCR of about 7 to 12 cycles. TCRdb re-called the 5' RACE reads with MiXCR, one entry per CDR3 protein. The repertoire holds around 820,000 distinct CDR3 sequences, with about 25% as singletons. This sample also appeared in a second study, on T cells of mothers and their children.

This sequence joins TRBV28 and TRBJ2-7; TRBD1 might be the D (6 bases). Material: blood. This clonotype was sampled from a boy between 10 and 17 years old in good health. CDR3 in DNA: TGTGCCAGCAGTTTATTATTCTCAGGGGTTTCTTCCAACGAGCAGTACTTC. Protein sequence: CASSLLFSGVSSNEQYF. Based on the CDR3 plus reference TRBV28 and TRBJ2-7, the full variable domain is DVKVTQSSRYLVKRTGEKVFLECVQDMDHENMFWYRQDPGLGLRLIYFSYDVKMKEKGDIPEGYSVSREKKERFSLILESASTNQTSMYLCASSLLFSGVSSNEQYFGPGTRLTVT.